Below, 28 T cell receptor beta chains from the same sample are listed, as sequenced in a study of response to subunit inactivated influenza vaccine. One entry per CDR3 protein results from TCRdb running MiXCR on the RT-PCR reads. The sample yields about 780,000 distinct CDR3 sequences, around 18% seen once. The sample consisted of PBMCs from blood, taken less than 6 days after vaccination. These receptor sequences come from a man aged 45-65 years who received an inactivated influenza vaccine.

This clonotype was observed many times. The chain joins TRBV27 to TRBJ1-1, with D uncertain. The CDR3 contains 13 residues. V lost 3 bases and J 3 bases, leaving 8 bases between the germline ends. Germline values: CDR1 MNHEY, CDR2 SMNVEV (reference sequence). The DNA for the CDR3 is TGTGCCAGCAGTTTTAGTCTGGACACTGAAGCTTTCTTT. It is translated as CASSFSLDTEAFF.

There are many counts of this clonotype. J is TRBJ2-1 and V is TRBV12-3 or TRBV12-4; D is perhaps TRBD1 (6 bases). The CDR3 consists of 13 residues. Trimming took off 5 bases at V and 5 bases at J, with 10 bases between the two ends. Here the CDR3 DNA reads TGTGCCAGCAGTCCGGACAGTAACAATGAGCAGTTCTTC. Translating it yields CASSPDSNNEQFF.

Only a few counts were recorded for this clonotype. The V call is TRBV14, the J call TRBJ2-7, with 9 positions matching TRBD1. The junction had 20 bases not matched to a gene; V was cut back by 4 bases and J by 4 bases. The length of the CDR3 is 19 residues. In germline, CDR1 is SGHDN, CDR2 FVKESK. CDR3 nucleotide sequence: TGTGCCAGCAGCCGAGCTGACAGGGGGACGCGACTCTCTATATACGAGCAGTACTTC. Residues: CASSRADRGTRLSIYEQYF.

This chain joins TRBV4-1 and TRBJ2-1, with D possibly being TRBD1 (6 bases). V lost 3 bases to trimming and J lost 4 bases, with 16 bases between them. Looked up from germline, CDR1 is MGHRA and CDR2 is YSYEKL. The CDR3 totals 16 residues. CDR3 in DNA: TGCGCCAGCAGCCAGGGAGTCCGGACAGCTTACAATGAGCAGTTCTTC. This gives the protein CASSQGVRTAYNEQFF.

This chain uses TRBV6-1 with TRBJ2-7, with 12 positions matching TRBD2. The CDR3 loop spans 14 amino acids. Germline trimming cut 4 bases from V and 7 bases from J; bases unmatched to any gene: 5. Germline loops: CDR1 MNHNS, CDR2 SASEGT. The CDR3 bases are TGTGCCAGCAGTGGACTAGCGGGAGCTGGAGAGCAGTACTTC. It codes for CASSGLAGAGEQYF.

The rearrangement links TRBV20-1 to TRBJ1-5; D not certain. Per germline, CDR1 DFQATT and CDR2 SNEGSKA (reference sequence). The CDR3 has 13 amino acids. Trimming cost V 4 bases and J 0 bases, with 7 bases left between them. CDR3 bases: TGCAGTGCTATGGGGAATAGCAATCAGCCCCAGCATTTT. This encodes CSAMGNSNQPQHF.

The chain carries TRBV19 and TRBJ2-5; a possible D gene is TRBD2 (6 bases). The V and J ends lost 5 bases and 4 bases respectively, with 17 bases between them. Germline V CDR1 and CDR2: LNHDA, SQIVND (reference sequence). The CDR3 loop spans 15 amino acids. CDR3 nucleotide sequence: TGTGCCAGTAGTGTCACCTCGACTAGTGGAGAGACCCAGTACTTC. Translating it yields CASSVTSTSGETQYF.

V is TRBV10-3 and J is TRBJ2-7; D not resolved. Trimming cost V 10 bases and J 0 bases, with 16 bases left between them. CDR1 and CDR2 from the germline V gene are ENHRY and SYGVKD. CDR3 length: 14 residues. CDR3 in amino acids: CATLPNLSSYEQYF. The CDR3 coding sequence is TGTGCCACTCTCCCCAACTTGAGCTCCTACGAGCAGTACTTC.

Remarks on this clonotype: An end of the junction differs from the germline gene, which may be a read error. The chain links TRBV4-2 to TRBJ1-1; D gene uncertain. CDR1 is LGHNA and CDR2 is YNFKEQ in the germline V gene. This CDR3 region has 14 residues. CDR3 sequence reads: CASSKEGLNTEAFF. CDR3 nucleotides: TGTGCCAGCAGCAAAGAGGGTCTGAACACTGAAGCTTTCTTT.

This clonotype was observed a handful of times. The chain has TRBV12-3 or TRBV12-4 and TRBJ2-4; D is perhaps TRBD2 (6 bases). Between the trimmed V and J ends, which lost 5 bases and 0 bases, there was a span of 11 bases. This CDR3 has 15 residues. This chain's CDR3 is CASSPGLLAKNIQYF. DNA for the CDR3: TGTGCCAGCAGTCCGGGACTCCTAGCCAAAAACATTCAGTACTTC.

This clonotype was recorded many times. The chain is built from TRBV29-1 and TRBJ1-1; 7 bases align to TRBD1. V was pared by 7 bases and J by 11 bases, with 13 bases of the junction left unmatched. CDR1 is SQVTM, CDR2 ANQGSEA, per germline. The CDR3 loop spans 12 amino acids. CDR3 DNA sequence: TGCAGCGGCTCAGGCCAGGGGGGTTTCGCTTTCTTT. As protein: CSGSGQGGFAFF. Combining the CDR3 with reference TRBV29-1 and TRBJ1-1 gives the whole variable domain SAVISQKPSRDICQRGTSLTIQCQVDSQVTMMFWYRQQPGQSLTLIATANQGSEATYESGFVIDKFPISRPNLTFSTLTVSNMSPEDSSIYLCSGSGQGGFAFFGQGTRLTVV.

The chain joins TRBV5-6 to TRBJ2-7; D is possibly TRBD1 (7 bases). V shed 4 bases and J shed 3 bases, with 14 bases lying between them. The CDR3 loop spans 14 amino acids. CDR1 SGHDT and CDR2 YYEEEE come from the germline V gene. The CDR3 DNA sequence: TGTGCCAGCAGCCGCGGGACAGCATTCTACGAGCAGTACTTC. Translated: CASSRGTAFYEQYF.

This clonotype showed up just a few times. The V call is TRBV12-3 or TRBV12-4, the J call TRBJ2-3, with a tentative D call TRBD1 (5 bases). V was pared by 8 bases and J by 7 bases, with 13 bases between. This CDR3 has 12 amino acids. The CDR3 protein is CASGHMVHTQYF. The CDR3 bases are TGTGCCAGCGGACATATGGTCCATACGCAGTATTTT.

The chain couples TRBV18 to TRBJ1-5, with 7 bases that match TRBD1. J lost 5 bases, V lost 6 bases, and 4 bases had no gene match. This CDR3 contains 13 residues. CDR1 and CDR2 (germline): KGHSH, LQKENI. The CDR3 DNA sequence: TGTGCCAGCTCCGCGGACAGGTATCAGCCCCAGCATTTT. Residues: CASSADRYQPQHF.

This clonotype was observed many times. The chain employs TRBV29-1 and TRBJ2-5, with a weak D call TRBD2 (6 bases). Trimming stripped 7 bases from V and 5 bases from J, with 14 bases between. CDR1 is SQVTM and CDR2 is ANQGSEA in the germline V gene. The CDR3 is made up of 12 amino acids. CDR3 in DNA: TGCAGCGCCTTTCATGGGGGGGAGACCCAGTACTTC. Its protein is CSAFHGGETQYF.

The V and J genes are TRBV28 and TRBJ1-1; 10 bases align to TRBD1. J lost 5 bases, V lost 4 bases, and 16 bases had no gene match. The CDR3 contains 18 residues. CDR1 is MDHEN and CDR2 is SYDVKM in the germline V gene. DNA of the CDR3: TGTGCCAGCAGTTCTATGTTCGGGACAGGGGTAAAAGGAACTGAAGCTTTCTTT. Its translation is CASSSMFGTGVKGTEAFF.

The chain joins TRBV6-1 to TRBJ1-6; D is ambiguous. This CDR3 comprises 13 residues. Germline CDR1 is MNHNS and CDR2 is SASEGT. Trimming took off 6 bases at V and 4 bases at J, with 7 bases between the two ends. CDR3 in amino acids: CASRRGYNSPLHF. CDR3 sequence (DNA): TGTGCCAGCAGGCGTGGTTATAATTCACCCCTCCACTTT.

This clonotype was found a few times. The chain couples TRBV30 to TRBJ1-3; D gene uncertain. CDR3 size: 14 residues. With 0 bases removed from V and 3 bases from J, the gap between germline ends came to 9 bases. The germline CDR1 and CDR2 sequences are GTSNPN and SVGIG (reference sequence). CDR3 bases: TGTGCCTGGAGTGTACCTGGCGGTGGAAACACCATATATTTT. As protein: CAWSVPGGGNTIYF.

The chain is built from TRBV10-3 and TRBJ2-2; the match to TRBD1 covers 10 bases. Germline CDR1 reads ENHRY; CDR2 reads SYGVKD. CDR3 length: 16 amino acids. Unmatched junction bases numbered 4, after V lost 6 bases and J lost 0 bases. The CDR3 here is CAIRPGQGPNTGELFF. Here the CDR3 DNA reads TGTGCCATCAGACCGGGACAGGGGCCGAACACCGGGGAGCTGTTTTTT.

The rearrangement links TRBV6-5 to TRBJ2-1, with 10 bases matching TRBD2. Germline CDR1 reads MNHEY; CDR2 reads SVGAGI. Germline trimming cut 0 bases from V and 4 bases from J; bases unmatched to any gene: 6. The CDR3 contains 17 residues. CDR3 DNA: TGTGCCAGCAGTTACTCGTTCGGAGCGGGAGGGTACAATGAGCAGTTCTTC. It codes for CASSYSFGAGGYNEQFF.

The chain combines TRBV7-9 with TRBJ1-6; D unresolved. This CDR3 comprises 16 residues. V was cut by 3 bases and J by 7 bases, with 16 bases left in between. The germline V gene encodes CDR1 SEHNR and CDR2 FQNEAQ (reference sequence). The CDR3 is CASSFSTVRLNSPLHF. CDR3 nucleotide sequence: TGTGCCAGCAGCTTTTCTACCGTCAGGCTGAATTCACCCCTCCACTTT.

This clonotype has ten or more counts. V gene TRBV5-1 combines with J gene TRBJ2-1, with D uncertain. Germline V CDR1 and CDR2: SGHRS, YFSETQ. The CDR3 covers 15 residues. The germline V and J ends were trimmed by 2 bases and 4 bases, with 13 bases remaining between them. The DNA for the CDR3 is TGCGCCAGCAGCTTCACGGCTGATTTTTACAATGAGCAGTTCTTC. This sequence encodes CASSFTADFYNEQFF.

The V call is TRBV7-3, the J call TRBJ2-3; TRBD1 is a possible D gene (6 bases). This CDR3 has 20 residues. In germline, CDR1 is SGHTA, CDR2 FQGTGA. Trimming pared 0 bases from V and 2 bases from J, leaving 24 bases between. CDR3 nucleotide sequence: TGTGCCAGCAGCTTAACCCCGGCAGGGGACGGTGTCGAACTCACAGATACGCAGTATTTT. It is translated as CASSLTPAGDGVELTDTQYF.

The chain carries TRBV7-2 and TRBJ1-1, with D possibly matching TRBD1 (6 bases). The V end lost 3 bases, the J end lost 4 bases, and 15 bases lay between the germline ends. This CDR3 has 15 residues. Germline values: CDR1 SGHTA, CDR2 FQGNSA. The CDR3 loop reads CASSFLTPTGTEAFF. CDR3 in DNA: TGTGCCAGCAGCTTTTTGACACCGACAGGCACTGAAGCTTTCTTT.

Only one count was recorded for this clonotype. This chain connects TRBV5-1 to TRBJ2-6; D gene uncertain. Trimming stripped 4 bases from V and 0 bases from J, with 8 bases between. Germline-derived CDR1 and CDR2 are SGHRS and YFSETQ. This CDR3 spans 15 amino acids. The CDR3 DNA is TGCGCCAGCAGCCCGATGGGCTCTGGGGCCAACGTCCTGACTTTC. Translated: CASSPMGSGANVLTF. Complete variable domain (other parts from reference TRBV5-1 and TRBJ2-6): KAGVTQTPRYLIKTRGQQVTLSCSPISGHRSVSWYQQTPGQGLQFLFEYFSETQRNKGNFPGRFSGRQFSNSRSEMNVSTLELGDSALYLCASSPMGSGANVLTFGAGSRLTVL.

Written as DNA, the CDR3 is TGTGCCAGCAGCCAAGGTATTCACAGACAAGAGACCCAGTACTTC. This codes for CASSQGIHRQETQYF. V gene TRBV14 combines with J gene TRBJ2-5; D gene unclear. V dropped 1 base and J dropped 2 bases, with 11 bases sitting between them. CDR3 length: 15 residues. Germline V gene data show CDR1 as SGHDN and CDR2 as FVKESK. Full variable domain (missing parts from reference TRBV14 and TRBJ2-5): EAGVTQFPSHSVIEKGQTVTLRCDPISGHDNLYWYRRVMGKEIKFLLHFVKESKQDESGMPNNRFLAERTGGTYSTLKVQPAELEDSGVYFCASSQGIHRQETQYFGPGTRLLVL.

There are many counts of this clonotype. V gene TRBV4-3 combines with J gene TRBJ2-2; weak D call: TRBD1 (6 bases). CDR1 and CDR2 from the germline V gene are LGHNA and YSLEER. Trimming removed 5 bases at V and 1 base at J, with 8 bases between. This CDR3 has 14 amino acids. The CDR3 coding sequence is TGCGCCAGCAGCGTGGGACAGAACACCGGGGAGCTGTTTTTT. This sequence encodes CASSVGQNTGELFF.

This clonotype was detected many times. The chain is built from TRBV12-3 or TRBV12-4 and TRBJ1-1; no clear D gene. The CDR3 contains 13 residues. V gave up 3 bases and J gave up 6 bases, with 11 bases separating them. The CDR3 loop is CASSLGNNAEAFF. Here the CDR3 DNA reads TGTGCCAGCAGTTTGGGCAATAATGCTGAAGCTTTCTTT.